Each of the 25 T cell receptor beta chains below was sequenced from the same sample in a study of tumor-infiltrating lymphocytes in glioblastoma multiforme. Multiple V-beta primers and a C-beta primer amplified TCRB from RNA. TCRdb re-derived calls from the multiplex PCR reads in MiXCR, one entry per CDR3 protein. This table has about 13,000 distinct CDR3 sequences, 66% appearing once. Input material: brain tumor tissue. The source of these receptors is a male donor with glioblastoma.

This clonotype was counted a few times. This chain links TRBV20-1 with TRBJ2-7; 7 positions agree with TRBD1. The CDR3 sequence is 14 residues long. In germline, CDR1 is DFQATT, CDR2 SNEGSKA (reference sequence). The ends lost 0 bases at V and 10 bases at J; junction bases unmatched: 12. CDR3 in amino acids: CSARDSQGICEQYF. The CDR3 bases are TGCAGTGCTAGAGACTCACAGGGGATCTGCGAACAGTACTTC.

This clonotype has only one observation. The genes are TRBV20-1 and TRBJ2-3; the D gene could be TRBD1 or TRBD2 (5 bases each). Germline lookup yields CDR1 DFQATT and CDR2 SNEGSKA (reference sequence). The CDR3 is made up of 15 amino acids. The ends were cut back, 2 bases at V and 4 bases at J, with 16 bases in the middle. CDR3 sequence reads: CSARRGFMPSDTQYF. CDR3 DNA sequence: TGCAGTGCTAGACGGGGCTTTATGCCCTCAGATACGCAGTATTTT.

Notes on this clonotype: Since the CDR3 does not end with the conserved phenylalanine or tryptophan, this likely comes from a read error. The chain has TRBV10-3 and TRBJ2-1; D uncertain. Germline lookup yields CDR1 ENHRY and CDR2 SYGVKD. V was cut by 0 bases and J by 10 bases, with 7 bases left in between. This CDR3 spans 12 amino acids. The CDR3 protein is CAISESPYEQFL. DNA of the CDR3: TGTGCCATCAGTGAGTCCCCCTACGAGCAGTTCTTG.

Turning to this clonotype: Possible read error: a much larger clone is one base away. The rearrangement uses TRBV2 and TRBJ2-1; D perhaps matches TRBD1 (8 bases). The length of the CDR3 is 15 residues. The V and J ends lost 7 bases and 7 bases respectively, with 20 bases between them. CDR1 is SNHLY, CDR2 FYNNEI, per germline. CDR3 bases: TGTGCCAGCACCTTGGGGAGGGACAGGATTAATGAGCAGTTCTTC. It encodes CASTLGRDRINEQFF. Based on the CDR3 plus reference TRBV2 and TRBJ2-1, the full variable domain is EPEVTQTPSHQVTQMGQEVILRCVPISNHLYFYWYRQILGQKVEFLVSFYNNEISEKSEIFDDQFSVERPDGSNFTLKIRSTKLEDSAMYFCASTLGRDRINEQFFGPGTRLTVL.

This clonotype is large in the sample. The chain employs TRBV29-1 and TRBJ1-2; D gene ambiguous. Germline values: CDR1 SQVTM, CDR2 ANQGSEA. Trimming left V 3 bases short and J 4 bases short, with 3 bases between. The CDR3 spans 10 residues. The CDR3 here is CSVDPYGYTF. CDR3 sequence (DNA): TGCAGCGTTGATCCCTATGGCTACACCTTC.

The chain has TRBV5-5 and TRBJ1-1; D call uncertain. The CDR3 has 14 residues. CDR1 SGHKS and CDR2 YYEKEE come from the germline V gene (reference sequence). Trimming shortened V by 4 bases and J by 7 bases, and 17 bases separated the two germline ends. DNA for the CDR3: TGTGCCAGCAGCCGCATTTACATGATCAGTGAAGCTTTCTTT. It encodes CASSRIYMISEAFF.

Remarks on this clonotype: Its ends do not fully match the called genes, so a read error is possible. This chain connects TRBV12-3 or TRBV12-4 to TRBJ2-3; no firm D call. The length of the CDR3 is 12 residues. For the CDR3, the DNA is TGTGCCAACAGTTTGTCGACAGATACGCAGTATTTT. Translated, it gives CANSLSTDTQYF.

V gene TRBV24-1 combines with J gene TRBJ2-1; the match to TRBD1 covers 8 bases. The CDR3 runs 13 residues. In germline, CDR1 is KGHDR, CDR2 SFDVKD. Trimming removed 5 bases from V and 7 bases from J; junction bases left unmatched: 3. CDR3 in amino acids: CATSGGQVNEQFF. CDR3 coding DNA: TGTGCCACCAGTGGGGGACAGGTTAATGAGCAGTTCTTC.

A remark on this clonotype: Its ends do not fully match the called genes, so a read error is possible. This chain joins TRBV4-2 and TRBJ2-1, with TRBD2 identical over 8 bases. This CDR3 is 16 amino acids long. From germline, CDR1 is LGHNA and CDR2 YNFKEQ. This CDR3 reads CASSQDVGQAGVSQLF. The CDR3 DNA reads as TGTGCCAGCAGCCAAGACGTTGGGCAAGCGGGAGTCAGTCAGCTCTTC.

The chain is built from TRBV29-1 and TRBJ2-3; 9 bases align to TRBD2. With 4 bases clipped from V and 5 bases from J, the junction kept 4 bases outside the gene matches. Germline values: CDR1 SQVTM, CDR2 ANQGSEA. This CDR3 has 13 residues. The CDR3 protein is CSVGTSVEDTQYF. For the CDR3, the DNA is TGCAGCGTTGGGACTAGCGTTGAAGATACGCAGTATTTT.

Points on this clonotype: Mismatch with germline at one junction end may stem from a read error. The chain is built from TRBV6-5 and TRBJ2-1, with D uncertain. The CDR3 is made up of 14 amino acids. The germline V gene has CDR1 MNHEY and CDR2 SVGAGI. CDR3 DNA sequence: TGTGTCAGCAGTTACGGGCCGAGCTTCAGTGAGCAGTTTTTC. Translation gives CVSSYGPSFSEQFF.

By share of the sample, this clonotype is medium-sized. This chain's CDR3 is CASSSGLDYGYTF. In nucleotides, the CDR3 is TGTGCCAGCAGTTCTGGGTTGGACTATGGCTACACCTTC. The V call is TRBV6-5, the J call TRBJ1-2; D remains unclear. CDR3 length: 13 amino acids. Trimming removed 4 bases at V and 3 bases at J, with 9 bases between. Germline CDR1 MNHEY, CDR2 SVGAGI.

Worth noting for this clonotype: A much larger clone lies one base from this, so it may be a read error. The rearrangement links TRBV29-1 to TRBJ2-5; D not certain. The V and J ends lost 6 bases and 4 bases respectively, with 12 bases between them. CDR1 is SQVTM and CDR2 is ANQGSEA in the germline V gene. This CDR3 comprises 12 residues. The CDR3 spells CSVHLGLETQYF. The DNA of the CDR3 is TGCAGCGTACATCTGGGGTTAGAGACCCAGTACTTC.

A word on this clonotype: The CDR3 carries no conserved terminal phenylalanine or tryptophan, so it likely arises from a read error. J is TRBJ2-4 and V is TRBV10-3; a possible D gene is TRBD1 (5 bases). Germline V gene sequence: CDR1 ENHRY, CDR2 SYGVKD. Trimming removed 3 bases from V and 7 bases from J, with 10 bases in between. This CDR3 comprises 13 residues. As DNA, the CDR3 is TGTGCCATCAGTGAAGACAAGGGGAACATTCAGTACCTC. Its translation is CAISEDKGNIQYL.

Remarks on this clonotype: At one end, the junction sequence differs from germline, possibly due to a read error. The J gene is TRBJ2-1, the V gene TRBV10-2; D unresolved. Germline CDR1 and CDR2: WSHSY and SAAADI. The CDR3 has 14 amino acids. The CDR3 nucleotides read TGCGCCGGCAGTGAGTCAGGTAGCCGTAGGTTCCAGTTCTTC. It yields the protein CAGSESGSRRFQFF.

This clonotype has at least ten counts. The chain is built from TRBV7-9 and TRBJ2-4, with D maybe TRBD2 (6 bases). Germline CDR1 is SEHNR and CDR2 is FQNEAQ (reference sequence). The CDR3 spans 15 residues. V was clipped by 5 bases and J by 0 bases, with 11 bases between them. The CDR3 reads CASSHRGTAKNIQYF. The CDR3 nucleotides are TGTGCCAGCAGCCACCGCGGGACAGCCAAAAACATTCAGTACTTC.

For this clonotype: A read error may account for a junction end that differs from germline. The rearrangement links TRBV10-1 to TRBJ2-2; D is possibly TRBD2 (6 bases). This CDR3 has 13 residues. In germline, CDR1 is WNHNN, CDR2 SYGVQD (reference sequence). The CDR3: CASSPENIGGLFF. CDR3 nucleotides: TGCGCCAGCAGCCCAGAGAACATCGGGGGGCTGTTTTTT.

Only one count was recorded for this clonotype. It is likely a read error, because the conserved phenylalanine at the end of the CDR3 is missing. Here the CDR3 DNA reads TGTGCCATCAGCTTTGGGAGCACAGTTACGCAGTATTGT. Amino acid sequence: CAISFGSTVTQYC. The chain recombines TRBV7-8 with TRBJ2-3; a weak D match, TRBD2 (5 bases). There are 13 residues in the CDR3. Germline V gives CDR1 SGHVS, CDR2 FQNEAQ.

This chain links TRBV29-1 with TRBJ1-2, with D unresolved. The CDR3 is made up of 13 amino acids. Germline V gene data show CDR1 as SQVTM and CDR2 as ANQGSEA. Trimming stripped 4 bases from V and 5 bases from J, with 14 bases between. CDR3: CSVGLKDEYGYTF. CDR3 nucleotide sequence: TGCAGCGTTGGTCTTAAGGACGAGTATGGCTACACCTTC.

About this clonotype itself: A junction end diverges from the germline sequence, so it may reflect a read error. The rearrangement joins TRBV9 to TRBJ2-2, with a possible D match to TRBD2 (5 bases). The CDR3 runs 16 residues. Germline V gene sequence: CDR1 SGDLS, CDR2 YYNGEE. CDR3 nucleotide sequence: TGTGCCAGCAGCGTAGTCTCTGAGACTAACACCGGGGAGCTGCTTTTT. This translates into CASSVVSETNTGELLF.

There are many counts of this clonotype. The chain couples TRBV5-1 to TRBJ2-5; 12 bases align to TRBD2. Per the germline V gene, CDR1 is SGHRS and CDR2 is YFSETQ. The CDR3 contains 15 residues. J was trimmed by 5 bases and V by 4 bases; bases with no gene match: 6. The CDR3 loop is CASSATSGSSETQYF. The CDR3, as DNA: TGCGCCAGCAGCGCGACTAGCGGGAGTTCTGAGACCCAGTACTTC.

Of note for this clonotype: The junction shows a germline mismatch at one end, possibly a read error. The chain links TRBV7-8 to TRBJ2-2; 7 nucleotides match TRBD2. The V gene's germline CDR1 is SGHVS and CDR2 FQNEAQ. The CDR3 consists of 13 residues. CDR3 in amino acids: CASSFTDSGELSF. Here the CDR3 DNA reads TGTGCCAGCAGCTTTACCGACAGCGGGGAGCTGTCTTTT.

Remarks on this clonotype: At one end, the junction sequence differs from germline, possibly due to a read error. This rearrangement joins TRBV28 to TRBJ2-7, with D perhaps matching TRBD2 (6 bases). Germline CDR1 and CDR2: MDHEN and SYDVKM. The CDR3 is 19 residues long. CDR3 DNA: TGTACCAGCGCACACTCGTTGGCAGCGGGCCGCCTTTGTACCTACGAGCAGTACTTC. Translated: CTSAHSLAAGRLCTYEQYF.

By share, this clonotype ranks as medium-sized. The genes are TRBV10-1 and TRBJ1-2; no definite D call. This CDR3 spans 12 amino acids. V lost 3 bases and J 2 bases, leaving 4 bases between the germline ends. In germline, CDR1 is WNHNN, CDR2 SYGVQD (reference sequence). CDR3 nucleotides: TGCGCCAGCAGTGACACCAACTATGGCTACACCTTC. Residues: CASSDTNYGYTF.

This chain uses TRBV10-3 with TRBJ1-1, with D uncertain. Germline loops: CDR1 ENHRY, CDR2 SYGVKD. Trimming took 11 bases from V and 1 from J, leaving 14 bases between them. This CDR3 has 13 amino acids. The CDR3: CAHEGVRNTEAFF. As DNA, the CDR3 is TGTGCCCACGAGGGTGTACGGAACACTGAAGCTTTCTTT.